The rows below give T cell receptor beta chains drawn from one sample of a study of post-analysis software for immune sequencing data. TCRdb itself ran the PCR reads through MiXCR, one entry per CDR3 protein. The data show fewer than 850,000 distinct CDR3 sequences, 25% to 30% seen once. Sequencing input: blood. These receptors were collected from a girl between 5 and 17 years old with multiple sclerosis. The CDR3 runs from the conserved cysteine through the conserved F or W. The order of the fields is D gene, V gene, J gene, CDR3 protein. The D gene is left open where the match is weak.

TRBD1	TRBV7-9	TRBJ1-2	CASSLETGDGYNF
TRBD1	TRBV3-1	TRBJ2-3	CASSRLGTGSTDTQYF
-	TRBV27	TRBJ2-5	CASSLSQWSFSETQYF
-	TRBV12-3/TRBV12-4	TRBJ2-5	CASSLSSLVETQYF
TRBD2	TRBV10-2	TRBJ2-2	CASSARGVGAGDTGELFF
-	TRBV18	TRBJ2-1	CASSPQFRTAYNEQFF
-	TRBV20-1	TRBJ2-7	CSASQRGLGDEQYF
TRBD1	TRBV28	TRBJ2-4	CASSLGDRVDIQYF
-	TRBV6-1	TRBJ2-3	CAKAGGGGPDTQYF
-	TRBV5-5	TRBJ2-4	CASSLGQLSYKQYF
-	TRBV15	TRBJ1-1	CATSRDYQAMNTEAFF
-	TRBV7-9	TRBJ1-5	CASSLGVTNQPQHF
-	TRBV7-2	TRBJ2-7	CASSLVGEQYF
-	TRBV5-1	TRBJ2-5	CATRTAVQETQYF
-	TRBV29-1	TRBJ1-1	CSVDQGVPDTEAFF
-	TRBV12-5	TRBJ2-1	CASGLTGQSNNEQFF
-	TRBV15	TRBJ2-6	CATSSLGTPSSGANVLTF
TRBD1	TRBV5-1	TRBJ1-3	CASRGSQGVPGNTIYF
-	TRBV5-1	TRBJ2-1	CASSLGDTSSYNEQFF
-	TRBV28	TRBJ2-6	CASREGVWAGANVLTF
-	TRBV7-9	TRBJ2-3	CAVDLGEIGTDTQYF
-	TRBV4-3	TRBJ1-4	CASSRGAGEKLFF
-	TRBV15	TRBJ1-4	CATTPGPAGEKLFF
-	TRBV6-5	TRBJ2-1	CASSYRRTGYNEQFF
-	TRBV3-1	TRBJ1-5	CASSQDNIRPQHF
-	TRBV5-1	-	CASSLASHYEQYF
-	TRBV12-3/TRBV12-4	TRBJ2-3	CASSTSWGLYSTDTQYF
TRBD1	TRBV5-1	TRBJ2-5	CASSTTGVGETQYF
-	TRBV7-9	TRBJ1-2	CASSQRGNANYGYTF
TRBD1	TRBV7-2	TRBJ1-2	CASSARGQTNYGYTF
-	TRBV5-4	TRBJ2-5	CASNPVDQETQYF
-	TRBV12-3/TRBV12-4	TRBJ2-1	CASSFGVYNEQFF
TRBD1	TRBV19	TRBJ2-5	CASSNSGTGGRETQYF
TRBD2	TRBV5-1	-	CASSPRLAGGKETQYF
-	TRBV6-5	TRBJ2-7	CASSYSRQGPYEQYF
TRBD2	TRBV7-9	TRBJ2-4	CASSLPPRLAGTKNIQYF
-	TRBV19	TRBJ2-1	CASSIGLNNEQFF
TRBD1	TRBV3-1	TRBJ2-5	CASSQLRGRQETQYF
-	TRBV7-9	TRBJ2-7	CASSLAPEYEQYF
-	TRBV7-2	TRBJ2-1	CASSPDKGGQFF
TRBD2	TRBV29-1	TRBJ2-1	CSVPGTSGSRGGEQFF
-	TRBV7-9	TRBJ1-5	CASSPRGGQEQPQHF
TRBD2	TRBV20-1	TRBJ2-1	CSALGLAGGHLSYNEQFF
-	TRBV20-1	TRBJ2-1	CSANAGISSYNEQFF
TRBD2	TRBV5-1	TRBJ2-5	CASSLVPSGISETQYF
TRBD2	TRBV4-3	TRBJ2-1	CASSHETPGLAGVHEQFF